These T cell receptor beta chains were read from a single sample in a study of metastatic and nonmetastatic thyroid tumors. Through MiXCR, TCRdb re-clonotyped the PCR reads. This sample carries about 13,000 clones, around a quarter of them seen once, and the ten largest clones take around 3.3%. The specimen was blood. The receptor source for this set is a female donor with papillary thyroid cancer or a benign thyroid nodule (not recorded which). Some clones in this sample may be carry-over from other donors' samples. Each CDR3 is given with its conserved first and last residue. The order of the fields is V gene, J gene, clone size, D gene, CDR3 length, CDR3 protein, CDR3 DNA. D genes are given only for firm matches. Only some rows state a clone size, as once, few, many or a class for expanded clones.

V gene: TRBV11-2
J gene: TRBJ2-1
clone size: many
D gene: TRBD1
CDR3 length: 14
CDR3 protein: CASSRRDRRDGQFF
CDR3 DNA: TGTGCCAGCAGCCGAAGGGACAGGCGGGATGGGCAGTTCTTC

V gene: TRBV7-2
J gene: TRBJ2-5
clone size: .
D gene: TRBD2
CDR3 length: 13
CDR3 protein: CASSYLAGETQYF
CDR3 DNA: TGTGCCAGCAGCTATTTAGCGGGAGAGACCCAGTACTTC

V gene: TRBV29-1
J gene: TRBJ2-3
clone size: many
D gene: .
CDR3 length: 12
CDR3 protein: CSVAGGTDTQYF
CDR3 DNA: TGCAGCGTTGCGGGGGGCACAGATACGCAGTATTTT

V gene: TRBV2
J gene: TRBJ1-4
clone size: many
D gene: TRBD1
CDR3 length: 15
CDR3 protein: CASSDSQQGREKLFF
CDR3 DNA: TGTGCCAGCAGTGATTCCCAACAGGGGAGGGAAAAACTGTTTTTT

V gene: TRBV5-4
J gene: TRBJ2-6
clone size: .
D gene: .
CDR3 length: 14
CDR3 protein: CASSWGDWENVLTF
CDR3 DNA: TGTGCCAGCAGCTGGGGCGACTGGGAAAACGTCCTGACTTTC

V gene: TRBV7-9
J gene: TRBJ2-3
clone size: many
D gene: TRBD1
CDR3 length: 14
CDR3 protein: CASSSGQGTSTQYF
CDR3 DNA: TGTGCCAGCAGCTCAGGACAGGGCACAAGTACGCAGTATTTT

V gene: TRBV20-1
J gene: TRBJ2-1
clone size: many
D gene: TRBD2
CDR3 length: 12
CDR3 protein: CSASGTRDEQFF
CDR3 DNA: TGCAGTGCTAGTGGGACTAGAGATGAGCAGTTCTTC

V gene: TRBV28
J gene: TRBJ1-3
clone size: medium-sized
D gene: TRBD1
CDR3 length: 14
CDR3 protein: CASRTTGAGNTIYF
CDR3 DNA: TGTGCCAGCAGAACAACAGGGGCCGGAAACACCATATATTTT

V gene: TRBV18
J gene: TRBJ1-2
clone size: .
D gene: .
CDR3 length: 15
CDR3 protein: CASSQYGYNQGGYTF
CDR3 DNA: TGTGCCAGCTCACAGTATGGGTACAATCAGGGCGGCTACACCTTC

V gene: TRBV28
J gene: TRBJ1-2
clone size: medium-sized
D gene: .
CDR3 length: 11
CDR3 protein: CASSLGGWRTF
CDR3 DNA: TGTGCCAGCAGTTTGGGGGGGTGGCGCACCTTC

V gene: TRBV11-2
J gene: TRBJ2-2
clone size: many
D gene: TRBD2
CDR3 length: 18
CDR3 protein: CASSPRTSGGADTGELFF
CDR3 DNA: TGTGCCAGCAGCCCCCGGACTAGCGGGGGGGCCGACACCGGGGAGCTGTTTTTT

V gene: TRBV12-3/TRBV12-4
J gene: TRBJ2-7
clone size: few
D gene: .
CDR3 length: 14
CDR3 protein: CASSLWAGPYEQYF
CDR3 DNA: TGTGCCAGCAGTCTCTGGGCGGGGCCCTACGAGCAGTACTTC

V gene: TRBV5-1
J gene: TRBJ1-6
clone size: many
D gene: .
CDR3 length: 15
CDR3 protein: CASSLDGRGNSPLHF
CDR3 DNA: TGCGCCAGCAGCTTGGACGGCAGGGGCAATTCACCCCTCCACTTT

V gene: TRBV12-3/TRBV12-4
J gene: TRBJ2-1
clone size: .
D gene: TRBD2
CDR3 length: 19
CDR3 protein: CASTPRSGLAGNSYNEQFF
CDR3 DNA: TGTGCCAGCACCCCCAGGAGTGGACTAGCGGGGAACTCCTACAATGAGCAGTTCTTC

V gene: TRBV6-1
J gene: TRBJ1-4
clone size: medium-sized
D gene: .
CDR3 length: 13
CDR3 protein: CASRGWQNEKLFF
CDR3 DNA: TGTGCCAGCAGAGGGTGGCAGAATGAAAAACTGTTTTTT

V gene: TRBV7-9
J gene: TRBJ2-7
clone size: .
D gene: .
CDR3 length: 15
CDR3 protein: CASSMLGEPSYEQYF
CDR3 DNA: TGTGCCAGCAGCATGCTAGGGGAGCCCTCCTACGAGCAGTACTTC

V gene: TRBV2
J gene: TRBJ1-1
clone size: medium-sized
D gene: TRBD1
CDR3 length: 13
CDR3 protein: CASSGQGNTEAFF
CDR3 DNA: TGTGCCAGCAGTGGACAGGGGAACACTGAAGCTTTCTTT

V gene: TRBV11-2
J gene: TRBJ2-2
clone size: .
D gene: .
CDR3 length: 13
CDR3 protein: CASSPGGTGELFF
CDR3 DNA: TGTGCCAGCAGCCCAGGGGGGACCGGGGAGCTGTTTTTT

V gene: TRBV3-1
J gene: TRBJ1-2
clone size: many
D gene: .
CDR3 length: 14
CDR3 protein: CASSQNDRFNGYTF
CDR3 DNA: TGTGCCAGCAGCCAAAACGACAGGTTTAATGGCTACACCTTC

V gene: TRBV6-5
J gene: TRBJ2-6
clone size: few
D gene: TRBD2
CDR3 length: 17
CDR3 protein: CASSYSSGRSGANVLTF
CDR3 DNA: TGTGCCAGCAGTTACTCTTCCGGGAGGTCCGGGGCCAACGTCCTGACTTTC

V gene: TRBV7-8
J gene: TRBJ2-1
clone size: many
D gene: .
CDR3 length: 14
CDR3 protein: CASSTEGSYNEQFF
CDR3 DNA: TGTGCCAGCAGCACCGAGGGATCCTACAATGAGCAGTTCTTC

V gene: TRBV6-5
J gene: TRBJ2-7
clone size: medium-sized
D gene: .
CDR3 length: 15
CDR3 protein: CASSYSSTASYEQYF
CDR3 DNA: TGTGCCAGCAGTTACTCGTCGACCGCTTCCTACGAGCAGTACTTC

V gene: TRBV4-1
J gene: TRBJ1-6
clone size: .
D gene: .
CDR3 length: 16
CDR3 protein: CASSQDRSQSNSPLHF
CDR3 DNA: TGCGCCAGCAGCCAAGATAGGAGCCAAAGCAATTCACCCCTCCACTTT

V gene: TRBV4-2
J gene: TRBJ2-1
clone size: many
D gene: .
CDR3 length: 15
CDR3 protein: CASSQAGTAGDEQFF
CDR3 DNA: TGTGCCAGCAGCCAAGCCGGGACTGCGGGCGATGAGCAGTTCTTC

V gene: TRBV27
J gene: TRBJ2-7
clone size: .
D gene: TRBD2
CDR3 length: 14
CDR3 protein: CASSTTGGINEQYF
CDR3 DNA: TGTGCCAGCAGTACGACGGGGGGGATTAACGAGCAGTACTTC

V gene: TRBV27
J gene: TRBJ2-6
clone size: medium-sized
D gene: .
CDR3 length: 15
CDR3 protein: CASSSTPSGANVLTF
CDR3 DNA: TGTGCCAGCAGTTCGACTCCGTCGGGGGCCAACGTCCTGACTTTC

V gene: TRBV5-1
J gene: TRBJ1-1
clone size: many
D gene: .
CDR3 length: 14
CDR3 protein: CASSGGGANTEAFF
CDR3 DNA: TGCGCCAGCAGCGGGGGCGGCGCGAACACTGAAGCTTTCTTT

V gene: TRBV9
J gene: TRBJ2-5
clone size: many
D gene: TRBD2
CDR3 length: 15
CDR3 protein: CASSTQTSGRETQYF
CDR3 DNA: TGTGCCAGCAGCACCCAGACTAGCGGGAGGGAGACCCAGTACTTC

V gene: TRBV20-1
J gene: TRBJ2-1
clone size: many
D gene: .
CDR3 length: 15
CDR3 protein: CSAPLGAMNYNEQFF
CDR3 DNA: TGCAGTGCTCCCCTAGGGGCGATGAACTACAATGAGCAGTTCTTC

V gene: TRBV7-3
J gene: TRBJ2-5
clone size: few
D gene: .
CDR3 length: 13
CDR3 protein: CANSLGPQDTQYF
CDR3 DNA: TGTGCCAACAGCCTGGGACCGCAAGATACCCAGTACTTC

V gene: TRBV9
J gene: TRBJ1-6
clone size: many
D gene: TRBD1
CDR3 length: 16
CDR3 protein: CASSPTTGVYNSPLHF
CDR3 DNA: TGTGCCAGCAGCCCTACGACAGGGGTTTATAATTCACCCCTCCACTTT

V gene: TRBV28
J gene: TRBJ2-7
clone size: few
D gene: TRBD1
CDR3 length: 15
CDR3 protein: CASSPGQGAPYEQYF
CDR3 DNA: TGTGCCAGCTCACCAGGACAGGGGGCACCCTACGAGCAGTACTTC

V gene: TRBV9
J gene: TRBJ1-6
clone size: medium-sized
D gene: .
CDR3 length: 12
CDR3 protein: CASSVNNSPLHF
CDR3 DNA: TGTGCCAGCAGCGTCAATAATTCACCCCTCCACTTT

V gene: TRBV28
J gene: TRBJ2-3
clone size: .
D gene: TRBD2
CDR3 length: 15
CDR3 protein: CVSSVLAGGKDTQYF
CDR3 DNA: TGTGTCAGCAGCGTACTAGCGGGAGGAAAAGATACGCAGTATTTT

V gene: TRBV11-1
J gene: TRBJ1-2
clone size: many
D gene: .
CDR3 length: 16
CDR3 protein: CASSLGGSTTEYGYTF
CDR3 DNA: TGTGCCAGCAGCTTAGGGGGGTCGACGACGGAATATGGCTACACCTTC

V gene: TRBV20-1
J gene: TRBJ2-7
clone size: .
D gene: .
CDR3 length: 13
CDR3 protein: CSARPRSSYEQYF
CDR3 DNA: TGCAGTGCTCGACCCCGAAGCTCCTACGAGCAGTACTTC

V gene: TRBV7-2
J gene: TRBJ2-1
clone size: many
D gene: TRBD2
CDR3 length: 15
CDR3 protein: CATQPLIAGVNEQFF
CDR3 DNA: TGTGCCACCCAACCCCTGATAGCGGGAGTCAATGAGCAGTTCTTC

V gene: TRBV20-1
J gene: TRBJ2-3
clone size: .
D gene: TRBD1
CDR3 length: 16
CDR3 protein: CSARDPGQWRTDTQYF
CDR3 DNA: TGCAGTGCTAGAGATCCGGGACAGTGGCGCACAGATACGCAGTATTTT

V gene: TRBV29-1
J gene: TRBJ1-1
clone size: many
D gene: TRBD1
CDR3 length: 13
CDR3 protein: CSVEGQMNTEAFF
CDR3 DNA: TGCAGCGTTGAGGGACAGATGAACACTGAAGCTTTCTTT

V gene: TRBV6-1
J gene: TRBJ2-2
clone size: few
D gene: .
CDR3 length: 14
CDR3 protein: CASSDRGDTGELFF
CDR3 DNA: TGTGCCAGCAGTGACAGGGGGGACACCGGGGAGCTGTTTTTT

V gene: TRBV6-1
J gene: TRBJ1-6
clone size: medium-sized
D gene: .
CDR3 length: 14
CDR3 protein: CASSDEQGSSPLHF
CDR3 DNA: TGTGCCAGCAGTGACGAGCAGGGAAGTTCACCCCTCCACTTT

V gene: TRBV28
J gene: TRBJ1-4
clone size: few
D gene: .
CDR3 length: 15
CDR3 protein: CASIPSGGLNEKLFF
CDR3 DNA: TGTGCCAGCATTCCCTCCGGTGGACTTAATGAAAAACTGTTTTTT

V gene: TRBV27
J gene: TRBJ2-7
clone size: few
D gene: TRBD1
CDR3 length: 15
CDR3 protein: CASSLVSGGFYEQYF
CDR3 DNA: TGTGCCAGCAGTTTAGTTTCAGGGGGTTTCTACGAGCAGTACTTC

V gene: TRBV19
J gene: TRBJ2-7
clone size: .
D gene: TRBD2
CDR3 length: 15
CDR3 protein: CASSIELAGPYEQYF
CDR3 DNA: TGTGCCAGTAGTATTGAACTAGCGGGCCCCTACGAGCAGTACTTC